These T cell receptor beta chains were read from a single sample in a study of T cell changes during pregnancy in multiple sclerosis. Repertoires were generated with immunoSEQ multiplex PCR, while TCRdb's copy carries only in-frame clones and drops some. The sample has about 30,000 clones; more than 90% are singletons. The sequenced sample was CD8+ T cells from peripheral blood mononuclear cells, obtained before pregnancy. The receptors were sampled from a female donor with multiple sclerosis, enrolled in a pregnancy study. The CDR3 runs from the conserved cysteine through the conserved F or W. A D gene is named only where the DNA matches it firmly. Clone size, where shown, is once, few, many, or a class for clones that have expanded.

CDR3 DNA: TGTGCCAGCACCTTTACCGGGACTACCTACAATGAGCAGTTCTTC
CDR3 protein: CASTFTGTTYNEQFF
V gene: TRBV7-9
J gene: TRBJ2-1
clone size: .
D gene: TRBD2

CDR3 DNA: TGTGCCAGCAGCGTCGGGACAGTAGTTACTAATGAAAAACTGTTTTTT
CDR3 protein: CASSVGTVVTNEKLFF
V gene: TRBV9
J gene: TRBJ1-4
clone size: once
D gene: TRBD1

CDR3 DNA: TGTGCCACCAGCAGAGGGGTAACAGGGTCGGAGACCCAGTACTTC
CDR3 protein: CATSRGVTGSETQYF
V gene: TRBV15
J gene: TRBJ2-5
clone size: .
D gene: .

CDR3 DNA: TGCGCCAGCAGCCAAAATAGGGGTGGGGATCAGGCCCAGCATTTT
CDR3 protein: CASSQNRGGDQAQHF
V gene: TRBV4-1
J gene: TRBJ1-5
clone size: .
D gene: .

CDR3 DNA: TGTGCCACCAGCAGGACCCTGACAGGGGACCCAATATACGAGCAGTACTTC
CDR3 protein: CATSRTLTGDPIYEQYF
V gene: TRBV15
J gene: TRBJ2-7
clone size: .
D gene: TRBD1

CDR3 DNA: TGTGCCAGCACGCCCCTAGCGGGAGGGTACAATGAGCAGTTCTTC
CDR3 protein: CASTPLAGGYNEQFF
V gene: TRBV2
J gene: TRBJ2-1
clone size: .
D gene: TRBD2

CDR3 DNA: TGTGCCAAGGATCGACGGGAGCCAGATACGCAGTATTTT
CDR3 protein: CAKDRREPDTQYF
V gene: TRBV6-4
J gene: TRBJ2-3
clone size: .
D gene: .

CDR3 DNA: TGTGCCAGCAGCTTTACAGGGTACTATGGCTACACCTTC
CDR3 protein: CASSFTGYYGYTF
V gene: TRBV5-4
J gene: TRBJ1-2
clone size: .
D gene: .

CDR3 DNA: TGTGCCAGCGATGGGACAGGGCATGGCTACACCTTC
CDR3 protein: CASDGTGHGYTF
V gene: TRBV25-1
J gene: TRBJ1-2
clone size: .
D gene: TRBD1

CDR3 DNA: TGTGCCAGCAGCGGTGATACGCAGTATTTT
CDR3 protein: CASSGDTQYF
V gene: TRBV2
J gene: TRBJ2-3
clone size: .
D gene: .

CDR3 DNA: TGTGCCATCCGGGGGACTAGCGGGAGCTACGAGCAGTACTTC
CDR3 protein: CAIRGTSGSYEQYF
V gene: TRBV10-3
J gene: TRBJ2-7
clone size: .
D gene: TRBD2

CDR3 DNA: TGTGCCTGGAGGCCGATGACAGGGTTCTGCTTTTTT
CDR3 protein: CAWRPMTGFCFF
V gene: TRBV30
J gene: TRBJ1-3
clone size: .
D gene: TRBD1

CDR3 DNA: TGTGCCAGCAGCCCCGGGACTAGCGGGATCCCCTACGAGCAGTACTTC
CDR3 protein: CASSPGTSGIPYEQYF
V gene: TRBV7-6
J gene: TRBJ2-7
clone size: .
D gene: TRBD2

CDR3 DNA: TGTGCCAGCAGTTACTCGGCTAGCGGGATCGATGAGCAGTTCTTC
CDR3 protein: CASSYSASGIDEQFF
V gene: TRBV6-5
J gene: TRBJ2-1
clone size: medium-sized
D gene: TRBD2

CDR3 DNA: TGTGCCAGCAGCTTGGAGTGGAATGAGCAGTTCTTC
CDR3 protein: CASSLEWNEQFF
V gene: TRBV7-9
J gene: TRBJ2-1
clone size: .
D gene: .

CDR3 DNA: TGTGCCAGCAGCTTAGAACCCGGGTCTAACTCTGGAAACACCATATATTTT
CDR3 protein: CASSLEPGSNSGNTIYF
V gene: TRBV7-6
J gene: TRBJ1-3
clone size: .
D gene: .

CDR3 DNA: TGCAGCTACCGGGAGGGGGGGGCGTATGGCTACACCTTC
CDR3 protein: CSYREGGAYGYTF
V gene: TRBV29-1
J gene: TRBJ1-2
clone size: once
D gene: .

CDR3 DNA: TGTGCCAGTAGTATATCCCGGACTAGCTACAATGAGCAGTTCTTC
CDR3 protein: CASSISRTSYNEQFF
V gene: TRBV19
J gene: TRBJ2-1
clone size: .
D gene: TRBD2

CDR3 DNA: TGTGCCAGCTCACCATCACCGGGACAGGGTTTCTACGAGCAGTACTTC
CDR3 protein: CASSPSPGQGFYEQYF
V gene: TRBV18
J gene: TRBJ2-7
clone size: .
D gene: TRBD1

CDR3 DNA: TGTGCCAGCAGTCCATTCCCACAACTCAGCGGGAGGGCGGACAATGAGCAGTTCTTC
CDR3 protein: CASSPFPQLSGRADNEQFF
V gene: TRBV27
J gene: TRBJ2-1
clone size: .
D gene: TRBD2

CDR3 DNA: TGCGCCAGCAGCCAAGATCAGATTCCGGACGGAGGAAAACTTGAAGCTTTCTTT
CDR3 protein: CASSQDQIPDGGKLEAFF
V gene: TRBV4-3
J gene: TRBJ1-1
clone size: .
D gene: .

CDR3 DNA: TGTGCCAGCAGCTTAGACCTGGGGCGATACAATGAGCAGTTCTTC
CDR3 protein: CASSLDLGRYNEQFF
V gene: TRBV7-9
J gene: TRBJ2-1
clone size: .
D gene: .

CDR3 DNA: TGTGCCAGCAGCTTAATGGGCAGGCTGAACACTGAAGCTTTCTTT
CDR3 protein: CASSLMGRLNTEAFF
V gene: TRBV7-8
J gene: TRBJ1-1
clone size: .
D gene: .

CDR3 DNA: TGTGCCAGCAGCCCCACCCTGTGGACAGATGGCTACACCTTC
CDR3 protein: CASSPTLWTDGYTF
V gene: TRBV6-5
J gene: TRBJ1-2
clone size: .
D gene: .

CDR3 DNA: TGTGCCAGCAGTGACGGAGGGAACACCGGGGAGCTGTTTTTT
CDR3 protein: CASSDGGNTGELFF
V gene: TRBV6-4
J gene: TRBJ2-2
clone size: .
D gene: .

CDR3 DNA: TGTGCCAGCAGCTTTCCTAGCGGGGAGGGGGAGCAGTACTTC
CDR3 protein: CASSFPSGEGEQYF
V gene: TRBV7-9
J gene: TRBJ2-7
clone size: .
D gene: TRBD2

CDR3 DNA: TGTGCCAGCACCCAGACAGCTTCGAACACCGGGGAGCTGTTTTTT
CDR3 protein: CASTQTASNTGELFF
V gene: TRBV28
J gene: TRBJ2-2
clone size: .
D gene: .

CDR3 DNA: TGTGCCAGCAGACCCGGGACAGGGGACCGCTACGAGCAGTACTTC
CDR3 protein: CASRPGTGDRYEQYF
V gene: TRBV7-8
J gene: TRBJ2-7
clone size: .
D gene: TRBD1